These 9 T cell receptor beta chains originate from one sample sequenced in a study of blood T cell repertoires in COVID-19. Method: immunoSEQ multiplex PCR; TCRdb's copy keeps in-frame clones and lacks some. The sample contains around 430,000 clones, approximately 90% of which appear only once. Sample: peripheral blood. The receptor set was obtained from a woman aged 45-59 years with COVID-19, enrolled during active disease.

This chain joins TRBV5-6 and TRBJ1-1, with no clear D. V lost 0 bases, J lost 5 bases, and 8 bases lay in between. CDR1 SGHDT and CDR2 YYEEEE come from the germline V gene. The CDR3 is made up of 13 amino acids. CDR3 loop: CASSLGQATEAFF. The CDR3 coding sequence is TGTGCCAGCAGCTTGGGGCAGGCGACTGAAGCTTTCTTT.

The chain uses TRBV24-1 and TRBJ2-1; 7 nucleotides align to TRBD2. Germline CDR1 KGHDR, CDR2 SFDVKD. J lost 8 bases, V lost 6 bases, and 9 bases had no gene match. This CDR3 comprises 14 residues. The CDR3 spells CATSNGDRGDEQFF. CDR3 DNA: TGTGCCACCAGTAACGGCGATCGGGGGGATGAGCAGTTCTTC.

The rearrangement joins TRBV6-6 to TRBJ1-1; the match to TRBD1 covers 7 bases. In germline, CDR1 is MNHNY, CDR2 SVGAGI (reference sequence). The CDR3 consists of 14 residues. Trimming took 3 bases from V and 5 from J; bases not matched to a gene: 6. The CDR3 is CASSYEGAGTEAFF. The CDR3 bases are TGTGCCAGCAGTTATGAGGGGGCAGGGACTGAAGCTTTCTTT.

V is TRBV11-2 and J is TRBJ1-2; 8 nucleotides agree with TRBD1. The CDR3 loop spans 16 amino acids. Trimming removed 4 bases from V and 4 bases from J; junction bases left unmatched: 11. Germline V lookup: CDR1 SGHAT, CDR2 FQNNGV. CDR3 residues: CASSSPRQGLVYGYTF. The CDR3 DNA reads TGTGCCAGCAGCTCCCCCCGACAGGGGCTCGTCTATGGCTACACCTTC.

This chain connects TRBV3-1 (or the pseudogene TRBV3-2) to TRBJ2-7, with 10 bases identical to TRBD2. From germline, CDR1 is LGHDT and CDR2 YNNKEL (reference sequence). Trimming cost V 1 base and J 3 bases; bases outside gene matches: 3. CDR3 size: 15 residues. The CDR3 nucleotides are TGTGCCAGCAGCCAAGGGACTAGCGGAGGCTACGAGCAGTACTTC. It codes for CASSQGTSGGYEQYF.

The chain carries TRBV4-1 and TRBJ2-1; 8 nucleotides match TRBD2. Germline loops: CDR1 MGHRA, CDR2 YSYEKL. The CDR3 contains 16 residues. After removal of 7 bases from V and 5 bases from J, the junction contained 13 bases not matched to a gene. The CDR3 sequence: CASKGRLGGGNNEQFF. Written as DNA, the CDR3 is TGCGCCAGCAAAGGAAGACTGGGCGGGGGGAACAATGAGCAGTTCTTC.

Concerning this clone itself: The same CDR3 can be traced to other DNA sequences in this sample. The chain carries TRBV5-1 and TRBJ1-2, with a tentative D call TRBD1 (6 bases). Trimming shortened V by 0 bases and J by 0 bases, and 6 bases separated the two germline ends. Looked up from germline, CDR1 is SGHRS and CDR2 is YFSETQ. The CDR3 runs to 14 residues. The CDR3 DNA sequence: TGCGCCAGCAGCTTGGAGGGGGCTAACTATGGCTACACCTTC. Amino acids: CASSLEGANYGYTF.

This sequence joins TRBV4-2 and TRBJ2-1; 8 bases align to TRBD2. Germline CDR1 and CDR2: LGHNA and YNFKEQ. The CDR3 runs to 15 residues. Trimming cost V 1 base and J 8 bases; bases outside gene matches: 7. The CDR3 here is CASSQAGLGLHEQFF. Written as DNA, the CDR3 is TGTGCCAGCAGCCAAGCGGGACTAGGTCTGCATGAGCAGTTCTTC.

There are a few counts of this clone. The CDR3 loop is CASSQFGTASYEQYF. The CDR3, as DNA: TGTGCCAGCAGCCAATTCGGGACAGCCTCCTACGAGCAGTACTTC. The rearrangement uses TRBV11-2 and TRBJ2-7, with TRBD1 matching over 7 bases. Per germline, CDR1 SGHAT and CDR2 FQNNGV. With V trimmed by 5 bases and J by 0 bases, 7 bases remained unmatched. CDR3 length equals 15 residues.